This passage covers 12 T cell receptor beta chains from one sample sequenced in a study of blood T cells in healthy people across ages (dated by TCRdb to the mid-2010s). Receptor libraries were prepared by 5' RACE. This sample was sequenced with an Illumina HiSeq 2500. A second PCR of about 6 to 11 cycles was performed with a sample-barcoded 5' primer and a J-beta primer mix. TCRdb itself trimmed the public reads at Q25 with fastp, ran MiXCR and retained productive beta chains. When rows share a CDR3 protein, they turn into one entry using the most common DNA and genes. The sample has about 680,000 distinct CDR3 sequences on record, around 45% of them singletons. In total, the top ten clones hold under 35% of the sample. The sample taken for sequencing was blood. The source of these receptors is a woman aged 55-75 years in good health.

The chain has TRBV21-1 and TRBJ1-1. TRBV21-1 is deemed a pseudogene. This CDR3 is built from 16 residues. CDR3 residues: CASSKVGVWQATEAFF. DNA of the CDR3: TGTGCCAGCAGCAAAGTGGGAGTGTGGCAGGCCACTGAAGCTTTCTTT.

This clonotype was counted only a few times. This rearrangement joins TRBV20-1 to TRBJ2-3; TRBD2 aligns across 14 bases. The CDR3 is made up of 18 amino acids. CDR1 and CDR2 from the germline V gene are DFQATT and SNEGSKA (reference sequence). The trim removed 0 bases at V and 4 bases at J, leaving 9 bases unmatched. The CDR3: CSARDFETSGRAADTQYF. For the CDR3, the DNA is TGCAGTGCTAGAGACTTCGAGACTAGCGGGAGGGCCGCAGATACGCAGTATTTT.

For this clonotype: At one of its ends the junction is not consistent with the germline gene, which may arise from a read error. The chain links TRBV20-1 to TRBJ2-7; D is possibly TRBD1 (5 bases). In germline, CDR1 is DFQATT, CDR2 SNEGSKA (reference sequence). This CDR3 is built from 14 residues. The CDR3 loop reads CSAPQGSLTYKQYF. The CDR3 DNA follows: TGCAGTGCTCCTCAGGGTTCGCTTACCTACAAGCAGTACTTC.

To note about this clonotype: The junction does not match germline at one end; this may be a read error. V usage is TRBV20-1 and J usage is TRBJ2-3; tentatively, D is TRBD1 (6 bases). The CDR3 has 14 residues. The germline V gene has CDR1 DFQATT and CDR2 SNEGSKA (reference sequence). CDR3 sequence: CRAKTGSLSDTQYF. Written as DNA, the CDR3 is TGCAGAGCTAAGACAGGCAGCCTCTCAGATACGCAGTATTTT.

There are a few counts of this clonotype. Germline and junction disagree at one end, which may indicate a read error. This chain connects TRBV10-3 to TRBJ1-1; perhaps TRBD1 as D (5 bases). Germline V CDR1 and CDR2: ENHRY, SYGVKD. The CDR3 runs to 14 residues. The CDR3 nucleotides read TGTGCTATCAGTGCTCCCCAGGGGAACACTGAAGCTTTCTTT. Its translation is CAISAPQGNTEAFF.

This clonotype came up a few times. The CDR3 region is CSVGLGSIFLNEQFF. Here the CDR3 DNA reads TGCAGCGTTGGCTTGGGTAGCATTTTCCTCAATGAGCAGTTCTTC. The gene calls are TRBV29-1 and TRBJ2-1; no reliable D call. Per germline, CDR1 SQVTM and CDR2 ANQGSEA. Trimming stripped 4 bases from V and 6 bases from J, with 19 bases between. CDR3 length: 15 residues.

This clonotype appeared a few times. The CDR3 sequence is CSASLNTEAFF. The DNA for the CDR3 is TGCAGTGCTAGTTTGAACACTGAAGCTTTCTTT. The chain has TRBV20-1 and TRBJ1-1, with D unclear. The V end was cut by 3 bases, the J end by 0 bases, with 2 bases between. Looked up from germline, CDR1 is DFQATT and CDR2 is SNEGSKA (reference sequence). The CDR3 covers 11 residues.

This clonotype has a handful of counts. The V gene is TRBV5-6, the J gene TRBJ2-7; no firm D call. The CDR3 spans 15 residues. V gave up 0 bases and J gave up 2 bases, with 12 bases separating them. Germline CDR1 SGHDT, CDR2 YYEEEE. The CDR3 DNA reads TGTGCCAGCAGCTTGGTCCCGGTGGGGACCTACGAGCAGTACTTC. It specifies CASSLVPVGTYEQYF.

This rearrangement joins TRBV20-1 to TRBJ2-5; 7 bases are a match to TRBD1. The CDR3 runs 15 residues. V gave up 4 bases and J gave up 4 bases; unmatched junction bases: 12. CDR1 DFQATT and CDR2 SNEGSKA come from the germline V gene (reference sequence). CDR3 amino acids: CSATAGTEGRETQYF. DNA for the CDR3: TGCAGTGCTACAGCCGGGACAGAGGGTCGAGAGACCCAGTACTTC.

The rearrangement uses TRBV12-3 or TRBV12-4 and TRBJ2-1; 9 bases agree with TRBD2. The J call is doubtful: the DNA matches TRBJ2-7 better. The CDR3 has 15 residues. CDR3 sequence reads: CASSLEGLADNEQYF. The CDR3 bases are TGTGCCAGCAGTTTAGAGGGACTAGCAGACAATGAGCAGTACTTC.

The J gene is TRBJ2-6, the V gene TRBV27; 9 nucleotides align to TRBD1. Losses at the gene ends were 7 bases for V and 2 bases for J; bases not matched to a gene: 9. The length of the CDR3 is 17 residues. Germline lookup yields CDR1 MNHEY and CDR2 SMNVEV (reference sequence). The CDR3 protein is CASTTGGTGTGANVLTF. CDR3 DNA: TGTGCCAGCACGACAGGGGGGACCGGAACTGGGGCCAACGTCCTGACTTTC.

About this clonotype: At one end the junction does not follow the germline gene, possibly because of a read error. The V gene is TRBV3-1, the J gene TRBJ1-1; perhaps TRBD1 as D (5 bases). The CDR3 sequence is 18 residues long. CDR1 is LGHDT, CDR2 YNNKEL, per germline (reference sequence). CDR3 DNA: TGTGCCGGCAGCCAAGAGGTTCCGGGGGATGAGGGTGACACTGAAGCTTTCTTT. It encodes CAGSQEVPGDEGDTEAFF.